Below, 2 T cell receptor beta chains from the same sample are listed, as sequenced in a study of blood T cell repertoires in COVID-19. Produced via immunoSEQ multiplex PCR; TCRdb's table is partial and in-frame only. The sample yields 85,000 to 100,000 clones, 80% seen once. The specimen was peripheral blood. These receptors came from a man between 50 and 59 years old who had recovered from COVID-19.

The CDR3 protein is CASSPDRSSNQPQHF. The CDR3 DNA reads TGTGCCAGCAGTCCGGACAGATCTAGCAATCAGCCCCAGCATTTT. V and J are TRBV2 and TRBJ1-5; a possible D gene is TRBD1 (6 bases). Germline V gene data show CDR1 as SNHLY and CDR2 as FYNNEI. The CDR3 totals 15 residues. The ends were cut back, 5 bases at V and 0 bases at J, with 11 bases in the middle.

The chain links TRBV28 to TRBJ1-5, with no clear D. V was trimmed by 8 bases and J by 4 bases, leaving 6 bases between them. The CDR3 spans 11 residues. Per the germline V gene, CDR1 is MDHEN and CDR2 is SYDVKM. The CDR3 region has the DNA TGTGCCAGCGGCAGAAATCAGCCCCAGCATTTT. Its protein is CASGRNQPQHF.